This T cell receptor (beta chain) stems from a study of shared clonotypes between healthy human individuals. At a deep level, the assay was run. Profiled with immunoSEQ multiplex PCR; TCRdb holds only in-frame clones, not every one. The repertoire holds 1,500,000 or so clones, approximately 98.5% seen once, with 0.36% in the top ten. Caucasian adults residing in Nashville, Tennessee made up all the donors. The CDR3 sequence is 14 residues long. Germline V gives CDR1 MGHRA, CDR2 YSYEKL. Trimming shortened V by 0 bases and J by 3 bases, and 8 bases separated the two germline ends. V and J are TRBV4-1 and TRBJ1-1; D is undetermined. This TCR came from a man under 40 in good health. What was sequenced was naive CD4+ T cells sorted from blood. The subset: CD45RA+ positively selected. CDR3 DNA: TGCGCCAGCAGCCAAGAAAGTGGGGACACTGAAGCTTTCTTT. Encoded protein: CASSQESGDTEAFF.